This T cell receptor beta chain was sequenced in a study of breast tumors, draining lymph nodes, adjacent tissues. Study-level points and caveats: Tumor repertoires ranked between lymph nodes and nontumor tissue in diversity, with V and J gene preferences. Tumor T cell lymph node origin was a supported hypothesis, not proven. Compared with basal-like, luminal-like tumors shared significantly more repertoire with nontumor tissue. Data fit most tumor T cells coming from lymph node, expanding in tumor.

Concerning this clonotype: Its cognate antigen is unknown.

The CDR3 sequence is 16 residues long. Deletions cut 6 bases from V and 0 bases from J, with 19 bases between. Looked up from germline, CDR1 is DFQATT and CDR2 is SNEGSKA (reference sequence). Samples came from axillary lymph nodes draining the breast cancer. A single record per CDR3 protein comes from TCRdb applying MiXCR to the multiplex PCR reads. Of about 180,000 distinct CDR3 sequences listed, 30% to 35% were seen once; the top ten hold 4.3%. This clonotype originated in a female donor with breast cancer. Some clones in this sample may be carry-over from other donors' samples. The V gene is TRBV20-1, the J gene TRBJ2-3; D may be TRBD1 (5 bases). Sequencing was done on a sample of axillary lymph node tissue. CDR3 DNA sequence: TGCAGTGCCAGCTCACCACCAGGGTACAGCACAGATACGCAGTATTTT. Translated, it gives CSASSPPGYSTDTQYF.